This T cell receptor (beta chain) was obtained from a study of blood T cell repertoires in COVID-19. On the study more broadly: Some COVID-19 samples were acute and others convalescent; all came from the United States, Italy and Spain. PBMCs, B-cell-depleted T cells, or T cells were the source of the cDNA or gDNA that made up the material.

Germline CDR1 is MGHRA and CDR2 is YSYEKL. The trim removed 0 bases at V and 8 bases at J, leaving 3 bases unmatched. The CDR3 consists of 16 residues. Authors' analysis steps: By means of reference gene primer amplification, nucleated cell counts were estimated. Profiling relied on immunoSEQ multiplex PCR, and the TCRdb table lists in-frame clones only, not all of them. That table is the source of V, J and clone size, and D and trimming were worked out from the DNA. In the table there are 59,000 or so clones, more than 60% of which are singletons. This chain links TRBV4-1 with TRBJ2-1; 14 nucleotides match TRBD2. The specimen sequenced was peripheral blood. The TCR comes from a woman between 50 and 59 years old with active or convalescent COVID-19. The CDR3 spells CASSQEGTSGSYEQFF. CDR3 in DNA: TGCGCCAGCAGCCAAGAAGGGACTAGCGGGAGTTATGAGCAGTTCTTC.